What follows is one T cell receptor (beta chain) and its context. The antigen remains undetermined. One end of the junction is discordant with germline, which a read error may explain. Germline CDR1 is DFQATT and CDR2 is SNEGSKA (reference sequence). This CDR3 has 13 residues. This sample was included in a study of neurological immune-mediated disorders. Whenever a sequencing run was performed, it yielded over 190 million TCR-beta sequences from 15-18 subjects. TCRdb itself ran the 5' RACE reads through MiXCR, one entry per CDR3 protein. The sample yields tens of thousands of distinct CDR3 sequences, roughly 3.5% seen once. General study findings and limits: TCR clonal expansion peaked in HTLV-1-associated myelopathy patients and was lowest in multiple sclerosis patients.

The sample comprised PBMCs. The source is a woman aged 45-65 years with multiple sclerosis. This chain joins TRBV20-1 and TRBJ1-5, with 7 bases aligning to TRBD1. CDR3 coding DNA: TGCAGTGCCCAAGGGGGCGCCAGCCAGCACCAGCATTTT. Translation gives CSAQGGASQHQHF.